Listed below are T cell receptor beta chains from one sample, sequenced in a study of blood T cell repertoires in COVID-19. Generated by immunoSEQ multiplex PCR, the TCRdb table keeps only in-frame clones and is missing some. The repertoire holds about 170,000 clones, with 80% to 85% as singletons. Sequencing was performed on peripheral blood. Receptor source: a woman aged 80 or over with active or convalescent COVID-19. Each CDR3 is given with its conserved first and last residue. Each record gives: D gene, clone size, V gene, J gene, CDR3 protein, CDR3 DNA. A D gene is named only where the DNA matches it firmly. Size tells how often a clone was seen (once, few, many) or the class of an expanded clone, and some rows leave it out.

>TRBD1|-|TRBV6-5|TRBJ1-3
CASSHDRGGGNTIYF
TGTGCCAGCAGTCACGACAGGGGAGGTGGAAACACCATATATTTT
>TRBD2|-|TRBV10-3|TRBJ2-5
CAISEELAGGYQETQYF
TGTGCCATCAGTGAAGAACTAGCGGGGGGCTACCAAGAGACCCAGTACTTC
>-|-|TRBV9|TRBJ2-1
CASSVGSGTYNEQFF
TGTGCCAGCAGCGTAGGTTCAGGGACCTACAATGAGCAGTTCTTC
>TRBD1|-|TRBV3-1/TRBV3-2|TRBJ1-6
CASSPEDRETYNSPLHF
TGTGCCAGCAGCCCCGAGGACAGGGAGACCTATAATTCACCCCTCCACTTT
>-|-|TRBV11-2|TRBJ1-1
CAGSLETQSTEAFF
TGTGCCGGCAGCTTAGAGACACAGAGCACTGAAGCTTTCTTT
>TRBD2|few|TRBV2|TRBJ2-3
CASSREGLAGSRGTQYF
TGTGCCAGCAGTCGGGAGGGACTAGCGGGGAGCCGCGGTACGCAGTATTTT
>TRBD1|-|TRBV19|TRBJ1-5
CASSMGWGQGTQPQHF
TGTGCCAGTAGTATGGGGTGGGGACAGGGGACCCAGCCCCAGCATTTT
>-|-|TRBV10-2|TRBJ1-5
CASSLEGRSLMPQHF
TGCGCCAGCAGCCTAGAGGGCAGATCTCTTATGCCCCAGCATTTT
>TRBD1|few|TRBV6-5|TRBJ1-2
CASRGGTGNGYTF
TGTGCCAGCAGGGGGGGGACAGGGAATGGCTACACCTTC
>TRBD2|-|TRBV28|TRBJ2-1
CATLAGGLEEQFF
TGTGCCACCTTAGCGGGGGGCCTCGAGGAGCAGTTCTTC
>TRBD2|once|TRBV2|TRBJ2-1
CASRGTSGGAYEQFF
TGTGCCAGCAGAGGAACTAGCGGGGGGGCCTATGAGCAGTTCTTC
>TRBD1|-|TRBV7-9|TRBJ2-2
CASSLTGVYTGELFF
TGTGCCAGCAGCTTAACAGGGGTCTACACCGGGGAGCTGTTTTTT
>-|-|TRBV4-2|TRBJ1-2
CASSQDEGQGLDYGYTF
TGTGCCAGCAGCCAAGATGAAGGGCAGGGATTAGACTATGGCTACACCTTC
>-|-|TRBV19|TRBJ1-3
CASSRTASASTIYF
TGTGCCAGTAGTAGGACAGCCTCGGCCAGCACCATATATTTT
>-|-|TRBV6-5|TRBJ1-2
CASSYTSSYSNYGYTF
TGTGCCAGCAGTTACACAAGTAGCTACTCTAACTATGGCTACACCTTC
>-|-|TRBV3-1/TRBV3-2|TRBJ1-6
CASSADVPPHNSSSYNSPLHF
TGTGCCAGCAGCGCGGATGTTCCTCCGCATAACTCGAGCTCCTATAATTCACCCCTCCACTTT
>-|-|TRBV6-5|TRBJ2-7
CASSYEGYEQYF
TGTGCCAGCAGTTACGAGGGTTACGAGCAGTACTTC
>TRBD2|-|TRBV5-5|TRBJ2-1
CASSLGSGGAFEQFF
TGTGCCAGCAGCTTGGGTAGCGGGGGGGCTTTTGAGCAGTTCTTC
>TRBD2|once|TRBV19|TRBJ2-1
CASSVMTSGTIYNEQFF
TGTGCCAGTAGTGTAATGACTAGCGGGACGATATACAATGAGCAGTTCTTC
>TRBD1|-|TRBV9|TRBJ2-7
CASSVQTGAYEQYF
TGTGCCAGCAGCGTCCAGACAGGGGCTTACGAGCAGTACTTC
>-|-|TRBV18|TRBJ1-3
CASSPGAAGNTIYF
TGTGCCAGCTCACCAGGGGCGGCTGGAAACACCATATATTTT
>-|-|TRBV7-2|TRBJ1-4
CASSSSRTGGGKLFF
TGTGCCAGCAGCTCATCAAGGACGGGGGGCGGAAAACTGTTTTTT
>-|-|TRBV6-5|TRBJ1-2
CATRGTSNYGYTF
TGTGCCACCAGAGGGACTTCTAACTATGGCTACACCTTC
>-|-|TRBV30|TRBJ1-1
CASARQAMNTEAFF
TGTGCCTCCGCTCGACAGGCCATGAACACTGAAGCTTTCTTT
>-|-|TRBV19|TRBJ1-1
CASSITQTRTTEAFF
TGTGCCAGTAGTATAACTCAGACAAGGACTACTGAAGCTTTCTTT
>TRBD1|-|TRBV2|TRBJ1-6
CASRGTGSSPLHF
TGTGCCAGCAGAGGGACAGGGAGTTCACCCCTCCACTTT
>-|-|TRBV5-6|TRBJ1-1
CASSQTGSNTEAFF
TGTGCCAGCAGCCAAACAGGGTCCAACACTGAAGCTTTCTTT
>-|-|TRBV7-9|TRBJ1-4
CASSPFGATNEKLFF
TGTGCCAGCAGCCCTTTTGGAGCAACTAATGAAAAACTGTTTTTT
>-|-|TRBV30|TRBJ2-5
CAWSPAGGETQYF
TGTGCCTGGAGCCCAGCGGGCGGGGAGACCCAGTACTTC
>-|few|TRBV5-1|TRBJ1-1
CASSQRQAPNTEAFF
TGCGCCAGCAGCCAACGACAAGCACCCAACACTGAAGCTTTCTTT
>-|-|TRBV7-2|TRBJ1-2
CASSLEAGLYGYTF
TGTGCCAGCAGCTTAGAAGCAGGGCTCTATGGCTACACCTTC
>TRBD1|-|TRBV3-1/TRBV3-2|TRBJ1-1
CASSKRTGMNTEAFF
TGTGCCAGCAGCAAAAGGACAGGGATGAACACTGAAGCTTTCTTT
>-|-|TRBV9|TRBJ1-1
CASSVEPLGGGTEAFF
TGTGCCAGCAGCGTAGAGCCCCTAGGGGGGGGCACTGAAGCTTTCTTT
>-|-|TRBV27|TRBJ1-4
CASSLSRLDEKLFF
TGTGCCAGCAGTTTGAGCAGGCTCGACGAAAAACTGTTTTTT
>-|once|TRBV10-3|TRBJ2-7
CAISRGGSGEQYF
TGTGCCATCAGCCGCGGGGGCTCAGGGGAGCAGTACTTC
>-|-|TRBV28|TRBJ1-5
CASTLQGQPQHF
TGTGCCAGCACCCTACAGGGCCAGCCCCAGCATTTT
>TRBD1|-|TRBV19|TRBJ2-5
CASTSTGIETQYF
TGTGCCAGTACTTCGACAGGGATAGAGACCCAGTACTTC
>-|-|TRBV2|TRBJ1-2
CASRGPASPLYGYTF
TGTGCCAGCAGGGGGCCCGCCTCCCCCTTATATGGCTACACCTTC
>-|few|TRBV6-2/TRBV6-3|TRBJ1-2
CASSSRLQISTAHYGYTF
TGTGCCAGCAGTTCCCGACTGCAGATTTCGACAGCTCACTATGGCTACACCTTC
>TRBD1|-|TRBV11-3|TRBJ2-3
CASSKQGVPDTQYF
TGTGCCAGCAGCAAGCAGGGGGTCCCAGATACGCAGTATTTT
>-|-|TRBV10-3|TRBJ1-4
CAISVSQNEKLFF
TGTGCCATCAGTGTTTCTCAGAATGAAAAACTGTTTTTT
>-|once|TRBV24-1|TRBJ2-1
CATSDPYNEQFF
TGTGCCACCAGTGATCCTTACAATGAGCAGTTCTTC
>-|few|TRBV6-5|TRBJ1-1
CASSYSRYTEAFF
TGTGCCAGCAGTTACTCGAGGTACACTGAAGCTTTCTTT
>TRBD1|-|TRBV4-3|TRBJ1-1
CASSQTGETEAFF
TGCGCCAGCAGCCAGACAGGGGAAACTGAAGCTTTCTTT
>TRBD1|-|TRBV3-1/TRBV3-2|TRBJ2-7
CASSQGQGGWQYF
TGTGCCAGCAGCCAAGGACAGGGTGGGTGGCAGTACTTC
>-|-|TRBV19|TRBJ1-5
CASSITVSSNQPQHF
TGTGCCAGTAGTATTACAGTGAGTAGCAATCAGCCCCAGCATTTT
>TRBD1|-|TRBV5-1|TRBJ1-1
CASSLQGERTEAFF
TGCGCCAGCAGCTTGCAGGGGGAGCGCACTGAAGCTTTCTTT
>-|few|TRBV9|TRBJ2-2
CASSATGRGSNTGELFF
TGTGCCAGCAGCGCCACGGGCAGGGGTAGTAACACCGGGGAGCTGTTTTTT
>-|-|TRBV19|TRBJ1-1
CASSMPSQGGTEAFF
TGTGCCAGTAGTATGCCCTCTCAGGGTGGCACTGAAGCTTTCTTT
>-|-|TRBV7-2|TRBJ2-3
CASSSPEVAIVYF
TGTGCCAGCAGCTCCCCGGAGGTAGCGATAGTGTATTTT
>TRBD2|-|TRBV13|TRBJ2-3
CASSPLGSGTDTQYF
TGTGCCAGCAGCCCATTGGGTAGCGGGACAGATACGCAGTATTTT
>-|-|TRBV15|TRBJ2-4
CATSRDPPGIALGKNIQYF
TGTGCCACCAGCAGAGATCCACCGGGGATAGCTTTAGGCAAAAACATTCAGTACTTC
>-|once|TRBV27|TRBJ2-1
CASSFGTPFSYNEQFF
TGTGCCAGCAGTTTCGGGACTCCTTTCTCCTACAATGAGCAGTTCTTC
>-|-|TRBV11-2|TRBJ1-3
CASSLTSAAGNTIYF
TGTGCCAGCAGCTTAACGTCGGCGGCTGGAAACACCATATATTTT
>-|-|TRBV19|TRBJ2-2
CASAPRNTGELFF
TGTGCCAGTGCCCCTAGGAACACCGGGGAGCTGTTTTTT
>-|-|TRBV10-3|TRBJ2-5
CAISEGGVETQYF
TGTGCCATCAGTGAGGGAGGGGTAGAGACCCAGTACTTC
>-|-|TRBV27|TRBJ1-1
CASSSLGGQNTEAFF
TGTGCCAGCAGTTCCTTGGGGGGTCAGAACACTGAAGCTTTCTTT